The 16 T cell receptor beta chains presented below share a single source sample, sequenced in a study of blood T cell repertoires in COVID-19. Method: immunoSEQ multiplex PCR; TCRdb's copy keeps in-frame clones and lacks some. The sample yields approximately 190,000 clones, nearly 85% seen once. The sequencing input was peripheral blood. Every receptor here comes from a woman in her 30s with acute or convalescent COVID-19.

The chain is built from TRBV5-1 and TRBJ2-1, with 7 positions matching TRBD2. Trimming at V came to 4 bases and at J to 0 bases, leaving 10 bases not matched to a gene. Germline CDR1 reads SGHRS; CDR2 reads YFSETQ. The CDR3 has 17 residues. Written as DNA, the CDR3 is TGCGCCAGCAGCCCACAACCTCTAGCGGCCTCCTACAATGAGCAGTTCTTC. Encoded protein: CASSPQPLAASYNEQFF.

The chain has TRBV10-3 and TRBJ2-1; TRBD2 is a possible D gene (5 bases). The germline gives CDR1 ENHRY, CDR2 SYGVKD. V lost 8 bases, J lost 0 bases, and 20 bases lay in between. This CDR3 spans 17 amino acids. The CDR3 reads CAIGRAALPSSYNEQFF. For the CDR3, the DNA is TGTGCCATCGGGCGGGCCGCGCTTCCCAGCTCCTACAATGAGCAGTTCTTC.

The chain joins TRBV19 to TRBJ1-2, with D maybe TRBD1 (6 bases). V dropped 10 bases and J dropped 7 bases, with 13 bases sitting between them. This CDR3 contains 11 residues. Germline V gene sequence: CDR1 LNHDA, CDR2 SQIVND (reference sequence). The chain's CDR3 is CATQGFSGYTF. The DNA for the CDR3 is TGTGCCACACAGGGTTTTAGTGGCTACACCTTC.

The chain combines TRBV6-5 with TRBJ1-2; no definite D call. The CDR3 is made up of 14 amino acids. The germline V and J ends were trimmed by 8 bases and 0 bases, with 13 bases remaining between them. Per germline, CDR1 MNHEY and CDR2 SVGAGI. The CDR3 nucleotides are TGTGCCAGCCGGCTCCGGGGAGCTAACTATGGCTACACCTTC. It is translated as CASRLRGANYGYTF.

This clone was counted once. The CDR3 region is CASSLRTGGLGTGELFF. CDR3 nucleotides: TGTGCCAGCAGCCTGCGGACAGGGGGCTTGGGCACCGGGGAGCTGTTTTTT. This chain connects TRBV3-1 (or the pseudogene TRBV3-2) to TRBJ2-2; TRBD1 aligns across 11 bases. This CDR3 comprises 17 residues. Per germline, CDR1 LGHDT and CDR2 YNNKEL (reference sequence). Losses at the gene ends were 4 bases for V and 4 bases for J; bases not matched to a gene: 8.

The rearrangement links TRBV13 to TRBJ2-7, with D maybe TRBD1 (5 bases). This CDR3 region has 15 residues. Germline V gives CDR1 PRHDT, CDR2 FYEKMQ (reference sequence). Deletions cut 4 bases from V and 2 bases from J, with 15 bases between. The CDR3 protein is CASSSYKTETYEQYF. In DNA, the CDR3 is TGTGCCAGCAGCTCATACAAGACAGAAACCTACGAGCAGTACTTC.

The chain couples TRBV7-2 to TRBJ1-2, with 8 nucleotides matching TRBD1. V dropped 1 base and J dropped 6; count of bases not matched to a gene: 1. Germline V gene sequence: CDR1 SGHTA, CDR2 FQGNSA. This CDR3 contains 13 residues. The CDR3 here is CASSLGQGHGYTF. The CDR3 region has the DNA TGTGCCAGCAGCTTAGGACAGGGGCATGGCTACACCTTC. Full variable domain (missing parts from reference TRBV7-2 and TRBJ1-2): GAGVSQSPSNKVTEKGKDVELRCDPISGHTALYWYRQSLGQGLEFLIYFQGNSAPDKSGLPSDRFSAERTGGSVSTLTIQRTQQEDSAVYLCASSLGQGHGYTFGSGTRLTVV.

On this clone: At one boundary the junction diverges from the germline segment, which might be a read error. This chain links TRBV11-3 with TRBJ2-4; 7 bases agree with TRBD2. CDR1 is SGHNT and CDR2 is YENEEA in the germline V gene. The CDR3 loop spans 16 amino acids. Here the CDR3 reads CASSLGGAGAQNIQYF. Here the CDR3 DNA reads TGTGCCAGCAGCTTAGGAGGCGCGGGAGCCCAAAACATTCAGTACTTC.

The chain couples TRBV6-5 to TRBJ2-1; 7 bases match TRBD1. The V gene's germline CDR1 is MNHEY and CDR2 SVGAGI. The CDR3 runs to 15 residues. Trimming cost V 5 bases and J 4 bases; bases outside gene matches: 8. The CDR3 loop reads CASSLMTGTYNEQFF. DNA of the CDR3: TGTGCCAGCAGTCTCATGACAGGGACATACAATGAGCAGTTCTTC.

CDR3 protein: CASRYDTTNTEAFF. The DNA of the CDR3 is TGTGCCAGCAGATATGACACAACTAACACTGAAGCTTTCTTT. This sequence joins TRBV2 and TRBJ1-1, with D unclear. Germline V gives CDR1 SNHLY, CDR2 FYNNEI. V was trimmed by 6 bases and J by 2 bases, leaving 13 bases between them. The CDR3 loop spans 14 amino acids.

The rearrangement links TRBV28 to TRBJ1-5; D unclear. The germline V gene has CDR1 MDHEN and CDR2 SYDVKM. The CDR3 contains 15 residues. V was shortened by 6 bases and J by 3 bases, with 15 bases between the two germline ends. In DNA form, the CDR3 reads TGTGCCAGCAGCCCTGGAGGGATACACAATCAGCCCCAGCATTTT. As protein: CASSPGGIHNQPQHF.

The CDR3 region has the DNA TGCAGCGTTCGCCCTAGCGGGGGGCCGGGTGAGCAGTTCTTC. As protein: CSVRPSGGPGEQFF. This sequence joins TRBV29-1 and TRBJ2-1, with 11 bases fitting TRBD2. CDR3 length: 14 residues. From germline, CDR1 is SQVTM and CDR2 ANQGSEA. With 5 bases clipped from V and 9 bases from J, the junction kept 9 bases outside the gene matches.

This chain links TRBV6-2 or TRBV6-3 with TRBJ1-4; D is undetermined. Trimming removed 0 bases at V and 7 bases at J, with 12 bases between. The CDR3 contains 15 residues. Germline V gene lookup returns CDR1 MNHEY and CDR2 SVGEGT. The CDR3 protein is CASSYSGQRFEKLFF. CDR3 sequence (DNA): TGTGCCAGCAGTTACTCAGGGCAGCGGTTTGAAAAACTGTTTTTT.

The gene calls are TRBV6-5 and TRBJ2-7; D might be TRBD1 (6 bases). Germline V gene data show CDR1 as MNHEY and CDR2 as SVGAGI. The CDR3 consists of 16 residues. Trimming cost V 0 bases and J 3 bases, with 15 bases left between them. The DNA for the CDR3 is TGTGCCAGCAGTTACTCGGGTTCACAGGGAATCTACGAGCAGTACTTC. Residues: CASSYSGSQGIYEQYF.

The rearrangement links TRBV7-2 to TRBJ2-7, with D unclear. In germline, CDR1 is SGHTA, CDR2 FQGNSA. The CDR3 totals 13 residues. The ends were cut back, 0 bases at V and 3 bases at J, with 6 bases in the middle. CDR3 DNA: TGTGCCAGCAGCTTAGCTGGCGGCTACGAGCAGTACTTC. Its protein is CASSLAGGYEQYF.

The gene calls are TRBV30 and TRBJ1-3; D is undetermined. V lost 6 bases and J lost 5, with 11 bases in between. Germline lookup yields CDR1 GTSNPN and CDR2 SVGIG (reference sequence). The CDR3 totals 12 residues. This chain's CDR3 is CACRTERNTIYF. The CDR3 region has the DNA TGTGCCTGCAGGACTGAGAGAAACACCATATATTTT.